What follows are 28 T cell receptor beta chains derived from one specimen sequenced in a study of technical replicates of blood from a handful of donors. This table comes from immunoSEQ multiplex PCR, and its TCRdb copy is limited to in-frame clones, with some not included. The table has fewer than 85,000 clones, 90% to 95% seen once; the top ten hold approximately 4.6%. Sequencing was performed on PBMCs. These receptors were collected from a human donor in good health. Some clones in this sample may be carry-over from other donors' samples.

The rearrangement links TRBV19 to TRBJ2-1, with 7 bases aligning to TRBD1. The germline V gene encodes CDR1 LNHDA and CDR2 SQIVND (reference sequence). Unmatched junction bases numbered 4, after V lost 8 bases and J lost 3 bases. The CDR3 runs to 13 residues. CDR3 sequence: CASDRDSYNEQFF. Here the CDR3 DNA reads TGTGCCAGTGACCGGGACAGCTACAATGAGCAGTTCTTC.

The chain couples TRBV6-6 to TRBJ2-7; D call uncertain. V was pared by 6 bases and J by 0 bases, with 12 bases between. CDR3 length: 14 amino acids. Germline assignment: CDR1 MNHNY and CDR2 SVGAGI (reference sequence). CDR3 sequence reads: CASRLDTNSYEQYF. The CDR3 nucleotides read TGTGCCAGCAGACTTGACACCAACTCCTACGAGCAGTACTTC.

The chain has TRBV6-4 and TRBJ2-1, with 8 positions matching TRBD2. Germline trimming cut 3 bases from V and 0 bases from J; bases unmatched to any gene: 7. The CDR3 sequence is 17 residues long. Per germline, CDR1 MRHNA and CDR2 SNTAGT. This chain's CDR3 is CASSDTGGASSYNEQFF. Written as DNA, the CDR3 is TGTGCCAGCAGTGATACCGGGGGGGCGAGCTCCTACAATGAGCAGTTCTTC.

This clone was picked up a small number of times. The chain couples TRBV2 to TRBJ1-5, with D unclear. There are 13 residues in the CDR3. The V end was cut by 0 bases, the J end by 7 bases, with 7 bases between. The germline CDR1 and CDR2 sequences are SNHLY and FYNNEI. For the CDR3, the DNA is TGTGCCAGCAGTGAAGCTTCTTCCCAGCCCCAGCATTTT. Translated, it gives CASSEASSQPQHF.

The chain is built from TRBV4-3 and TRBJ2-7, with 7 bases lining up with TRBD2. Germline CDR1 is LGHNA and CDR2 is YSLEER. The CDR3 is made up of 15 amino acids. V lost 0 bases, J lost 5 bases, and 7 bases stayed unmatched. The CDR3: CASSQDRAGVNEQYF. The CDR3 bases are TGCGCCAGCAGCCAAGATCGCGCGGGAGTTAACGAGCAGTACTTC.

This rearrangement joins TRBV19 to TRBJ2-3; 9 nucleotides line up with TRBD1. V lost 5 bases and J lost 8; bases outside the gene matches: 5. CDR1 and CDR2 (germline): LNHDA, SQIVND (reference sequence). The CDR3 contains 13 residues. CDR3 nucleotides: TGTGCCAGTAGTGCTGGACAGGGGTCTACGCAGTATTTT. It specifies CASSAGQGSTQYF.

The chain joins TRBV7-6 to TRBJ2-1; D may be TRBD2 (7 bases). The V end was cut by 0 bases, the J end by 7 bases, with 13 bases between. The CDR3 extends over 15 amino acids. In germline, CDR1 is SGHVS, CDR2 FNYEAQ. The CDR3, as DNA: TGTGCCAGCAGCTTAGCCAGGGGAGGGTATAATGAGCAGTTCTTC. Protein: CASSLARGGYNEQFF.

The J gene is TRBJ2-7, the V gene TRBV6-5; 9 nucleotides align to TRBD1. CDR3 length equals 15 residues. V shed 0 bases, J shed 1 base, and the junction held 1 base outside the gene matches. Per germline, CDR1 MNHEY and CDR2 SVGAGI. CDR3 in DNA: TGTGCCAGCAGTTACTCGACAGGGGGTTCCTACGAGCAGTACTTC. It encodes CASSYSTGGSYEQYF.

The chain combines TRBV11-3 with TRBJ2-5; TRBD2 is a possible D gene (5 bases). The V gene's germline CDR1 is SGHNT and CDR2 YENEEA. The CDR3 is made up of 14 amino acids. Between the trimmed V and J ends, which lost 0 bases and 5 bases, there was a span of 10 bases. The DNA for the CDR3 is TGTGCCAGCAGCTTAGATTGGCGGGCGGAGACCCAGTACTTC. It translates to CASSLDWRAETQYF.

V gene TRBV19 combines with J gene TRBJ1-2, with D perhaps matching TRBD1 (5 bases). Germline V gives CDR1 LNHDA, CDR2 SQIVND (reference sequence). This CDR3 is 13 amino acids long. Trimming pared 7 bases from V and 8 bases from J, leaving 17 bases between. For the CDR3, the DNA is TGTGCCAGTAAGCAGGGAGGGTCGCGGGGCTACACCTTC. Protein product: CASKQGGSRGYTF.

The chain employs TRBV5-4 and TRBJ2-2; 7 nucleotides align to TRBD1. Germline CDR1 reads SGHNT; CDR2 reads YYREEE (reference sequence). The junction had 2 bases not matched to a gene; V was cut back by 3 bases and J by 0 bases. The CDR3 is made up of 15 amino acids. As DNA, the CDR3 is TGTGCCAGCAGCTCAGGGGGTCCGAACACCGGGGAGCTGTTTTTT. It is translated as CASSSGGPNTGELFF.

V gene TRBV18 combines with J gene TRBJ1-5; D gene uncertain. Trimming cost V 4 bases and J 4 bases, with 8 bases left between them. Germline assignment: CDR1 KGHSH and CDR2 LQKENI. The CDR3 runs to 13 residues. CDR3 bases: TGTGCCAGCTCACTGACTGAAAATCAGCCCCAGCATTTT. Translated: CASSLTENQPQHF.

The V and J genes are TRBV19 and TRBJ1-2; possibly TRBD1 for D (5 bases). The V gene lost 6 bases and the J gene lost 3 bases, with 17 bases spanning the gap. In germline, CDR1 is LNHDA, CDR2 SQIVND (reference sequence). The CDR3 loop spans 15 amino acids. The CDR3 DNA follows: TGTGCCAGTAGCGGGGGGGTCCAGGGATACTATGGCTACACCTTC. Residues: CASSGGVQGYYGYTF.

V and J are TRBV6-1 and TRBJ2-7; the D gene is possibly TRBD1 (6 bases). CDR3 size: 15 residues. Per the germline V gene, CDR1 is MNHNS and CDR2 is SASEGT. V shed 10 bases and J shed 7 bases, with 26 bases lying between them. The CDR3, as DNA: TGTGCCACTCAAGGGGGTCTGAGGGTTTCCTGGGAGCAGTACTTC. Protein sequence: CATQGGLRVSWEQYF.

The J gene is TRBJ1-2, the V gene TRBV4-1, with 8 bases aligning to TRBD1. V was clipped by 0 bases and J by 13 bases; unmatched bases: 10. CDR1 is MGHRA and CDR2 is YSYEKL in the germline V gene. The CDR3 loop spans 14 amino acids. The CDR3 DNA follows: TGCGCCAGCAGCCAAGAGGGTCCGGGACAGGAGGGCACCTTC. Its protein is CASSQEGPGQEGTF.

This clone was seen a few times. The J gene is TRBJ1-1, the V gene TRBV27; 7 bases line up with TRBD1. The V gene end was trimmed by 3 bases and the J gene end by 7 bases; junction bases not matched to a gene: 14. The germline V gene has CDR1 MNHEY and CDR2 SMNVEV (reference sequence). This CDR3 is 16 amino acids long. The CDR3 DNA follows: TGTGCCAGCAGTTTGACAGGGTCCTTAGTTTACAATGAAGCTTTCTTT. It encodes CASSLTGSLVYNEAFF.

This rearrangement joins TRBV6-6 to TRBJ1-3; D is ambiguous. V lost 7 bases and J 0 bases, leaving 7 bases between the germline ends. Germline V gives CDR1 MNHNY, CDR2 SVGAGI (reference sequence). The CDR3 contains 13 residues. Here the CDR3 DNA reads TGTGCCAGCATCCTGAGCTCTGGAAACACCATATATTTT. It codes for CASILSSGNTIYF.

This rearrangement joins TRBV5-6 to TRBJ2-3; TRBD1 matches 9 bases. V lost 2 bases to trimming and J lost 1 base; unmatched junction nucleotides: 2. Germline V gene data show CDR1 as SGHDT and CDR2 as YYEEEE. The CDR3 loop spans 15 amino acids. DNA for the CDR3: TGTGCCAGCAGCTTCCGGGACAGGGGCACAGATACGCAGTATTTT. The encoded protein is CASSFRDRGTDTQYF.

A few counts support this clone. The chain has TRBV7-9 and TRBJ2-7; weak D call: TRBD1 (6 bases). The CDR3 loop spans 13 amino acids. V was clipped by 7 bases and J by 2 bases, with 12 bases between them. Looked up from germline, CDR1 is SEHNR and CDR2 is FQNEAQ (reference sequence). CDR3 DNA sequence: TGTGCCAGCATGTCAGACAGGCCCTACGAGCAGTACTTC. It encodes CASMSDRPYEQYF.

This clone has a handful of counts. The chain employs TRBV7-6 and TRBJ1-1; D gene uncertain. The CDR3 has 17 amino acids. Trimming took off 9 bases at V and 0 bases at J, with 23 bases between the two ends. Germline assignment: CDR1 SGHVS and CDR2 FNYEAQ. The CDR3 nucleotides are TGTGCCAGTAAGGCCAGCAACGGACTGTCTATGAACACTGAAGCTTTCTTT. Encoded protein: CASKASNGLSMNTEAFF.

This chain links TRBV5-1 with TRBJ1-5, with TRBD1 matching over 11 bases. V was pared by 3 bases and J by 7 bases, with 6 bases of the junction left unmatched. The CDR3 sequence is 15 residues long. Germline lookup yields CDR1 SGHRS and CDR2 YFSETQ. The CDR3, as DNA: TGCGCCAGCAGCTCAGGACAGGGGGCCGGACAGCCCCAGCATTTT. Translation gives CASSSGQGAGQPQHF.

CDR3 in amino acids: CASRGRGTLDTQYF. The DNA of the CDR3 is TGTGCCAGCAGAGGGCGGGGAACGCTGGATACGCAGTATTTT. J is TRBJ2-3 and V is TRBV10-3, with D tentatively TRBD2 (6 bases). Trimming pared 10 bases from V and 6 bases from J, leaving 20 bases between. Germline assignment: CDR1 ENHRY and CDR2 SYGVKD. This CDR3 spans 14 amino acids.

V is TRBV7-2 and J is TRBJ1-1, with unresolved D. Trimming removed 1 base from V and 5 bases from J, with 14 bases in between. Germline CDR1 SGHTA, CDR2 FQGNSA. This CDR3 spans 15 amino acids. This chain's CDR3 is CASSLDSGKGTEAFF. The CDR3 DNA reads TGTGCCAGCAGCTTAGATTCGGGGAAGGGAACTGAAGCTTTCTTT.

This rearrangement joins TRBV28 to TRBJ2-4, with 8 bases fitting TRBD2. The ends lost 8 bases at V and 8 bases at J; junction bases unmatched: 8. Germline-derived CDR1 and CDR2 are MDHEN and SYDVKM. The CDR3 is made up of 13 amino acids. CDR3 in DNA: TGTGCCAGCGAGGGTAGCGGGAATCACATTCAGTACTTC. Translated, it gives CASEGSGNHIQYF. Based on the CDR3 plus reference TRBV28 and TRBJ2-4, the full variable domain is DVKVTQSSRYLVKRTGEKVFLECVQDMDHENMFWYRQDPGLGLRLIYFSYDVKMKEKGDIPEGYSVSREKKERFSLILESASTNQTSMYLCASEGSGNHIQYFGAGTRLSVL.

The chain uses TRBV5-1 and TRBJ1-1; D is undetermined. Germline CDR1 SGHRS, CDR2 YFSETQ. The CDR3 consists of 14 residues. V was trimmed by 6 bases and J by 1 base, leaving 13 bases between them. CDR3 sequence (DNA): TGCGCCAGCACCGGGATCGGAGGGAACACTGAAGCTTTCTTT. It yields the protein CASTGIGGNTEAFF.

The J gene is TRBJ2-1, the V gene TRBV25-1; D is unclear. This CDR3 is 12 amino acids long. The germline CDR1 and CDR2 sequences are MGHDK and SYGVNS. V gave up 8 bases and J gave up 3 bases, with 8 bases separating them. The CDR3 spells CASRRLYNEQFF. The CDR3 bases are TGTGCCAGCCGGCGGCTCTACAATGAGCAGTTCTTC.

CDR3 coding DNA: TGTGCCAGCAGCGAGAGGGGGGGTAAGCAGTTCTTC. Translation: CASSERGGKQFF. This chain links TRBV9 with TRBJ2-1; a possible D gene is TRBD2 (7 bases). The CDR3 is 12 amino acids. V shed 3 bases and J shed 11 bases, with 12 bases lying between them. Germline V gene sequence: CDR1 SGDLS, CDR2 YYNGEE.

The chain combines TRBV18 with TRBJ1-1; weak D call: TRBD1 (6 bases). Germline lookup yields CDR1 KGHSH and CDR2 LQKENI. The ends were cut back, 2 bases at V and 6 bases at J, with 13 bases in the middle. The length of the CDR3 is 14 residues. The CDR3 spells CASSPYRETAEAFF. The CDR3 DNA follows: TGTGCCAGCTCACCATACAGGGAGACGGCTGAAGCTTTCTTT.